The next 13 T cell receptor beta chains were all read from a single sample in a study of beta chain features in type 1 diabetes. Expressed TCRB transcripts got sequenced, as all isolated RNA was reverse transcribed. The repertoire was sequenced with immunoSEQ multiplex PCR; TCRdb's copy has only in-frame clones and lacks some. The table lists about 160,000 clones, roughly 9.1% of them singletons. Sample: central memory CD4+ T cells from blood. These TCRs come from a woman between 18 and 30 years old in good health.

The chain carries TRBV4-2 and TRBJ1-1; TRBD1 is a possible D gene (5 bases). Germline-derived CDR1 and CDR2 are LGHNA and YNFKEQ. The length of the CDR3 is 15 residues. V was shortened by 1 base and J by 0 bases, with 9 bases between the two germline ends. The CDR3 region is CASSQVPGLNTEAFF. The CDR3 DNA is TGTGCCAGCAGCCAAGTCCCAGGGTTGAACACTGAAGCTTTCTTT.

This clone was observed a handful of times. The chain has TRBV4-3 and TRBJ1-1; the match to TRBD1 covers 7 bases. Germline-derived CDR1 and CDR2 are LGHNA and YSLEER. The J segment lost 4 bases and the V segment lost 1 base, leaving 6 bases of the junction unmatched. The CDR3 spans 15 residues. Here the CDR3 DNA reads TGCGCCAGCAGCCAAGTCTGGCAGGGGGTCACTGAAGCTTTCTTT. Its protein product is CASSQVWQGVTEAFF.

The gene calls are TRBV20-1 and TRBJ2-1; D is ambiguous. Germline V CDR1 and CDR2: DFQATT, SNEGSKA (reference sequence). The CDR3 is made up of 11 amino acids. Trimming took 5 bases from V and 5 from J, leaving 7 bases between them. The CDR3 loop reads CSARLNNEQFF. In nucleotides, the CDR3 is TGCAGTGCTCGACTCAACAATGAGCAGTTCTTC.

V gene TRBV7-9 combines with J gene TRBJ2-3; TRBD2 aligns across 8 bases. The germline V gene has CDR1 SEHNR and CDR2 FQNEAQ (reference sequence). The trim removed 6 bases at V and 4 bases at J, leaving 15 bases unmatched. The CDR3 contains 17 residues. This CDR3 reads CASRMDISGESADTQYF. The CDR3 bases are TGTGCCAGCAGAATGGACATTAGCGGGGAAAGCGCAGATACGCAGTATTTT.

This clone was observed a handful of times. The gene calls are TRBV19 and TRBJ2-7, with 7 bases lining up with TRBD2. The CDR3 spans 16 residues. Germline V gene lookup returns CDR1 LNHDA and CDR2 SQIVND (reference sequence). V trimming: 4 bases; J trimming: 3 bases; junction bases outside the gene matches: 12. The CDR3 nucleotides are TGTGCCAGTAGTAGTAAGCGAGCGGGATACTTCTACGAGCAGTACTTC. It is translated as CASSSKRAGYFYEQYF.

A remark on this clone: Other nucleotide sequences in the sample specify the same CDR3. The chain recombines TRBV29-1 with TRBJ1-1, with D unresolved. The CDR3 sequence is 13 residues long. Between the trimmed V and J ends, which lost 4 bases and 0 bases, there was a span of 9 bases. Germline-derived CDR1 and CDR2 are SQVTM and ANQGSEA. The CDR3 sequence is CSVAGSLNTEAFF. The CDR3 coding sequence is TGCAGCGTTGCTGGCAGTTTGAACACTGAAGCTTTCTTT.

This clone was detected only a few times. The genes are TRBV5-1 and TRBJ2-2; the match to TRBD1 covers 7 bases. Germline assignment: CDR1 SGHRS and CDR2 YFSETQ. The CDR3 is made up of 14 amino acids. The J segment lost 5 bases and the V segment lost 6 bases, leaving 7 bases of the junction unmatched. CDR3 protein: CASTYRGETGELFF. The DNA of the CDR3 is TGCGCCAGCACCTACAGGGGCGAGACCGGGGAGCTGTTTTTT.

The chain employs TRBV5-1 and TRBJ2-7, with TRBD2 matching over 8 bases. V dropped 3 bases and J dropped 7; count of bases not matched to a gene: 15. The CDR3 runs 16 residues. Germline-derived CDR1 and CDR2 are SGHRS and YFSETQ. Written as DNA, the CDR3 is TGCGCCAGCAGCTCGCAGGGGAGCGGGAGAGGTGGTGAGCAGTACTTC. This encodes CASSSQGSGRGGEQYF.

This chain links TRBV4-1 with TRBJ2-2; TRBD2 might be the D (5 bases). Per germline, CDR1 MGHRA and CDR2 YSYEKL. The CDR3 loop spans 15 amino acids. V was trimmed by 10 bases and J by 4 bases, leaving 19 bases between them. CDR3 DNA: TGCGCCACCACTCGAAAGGGAGACGGCACCGGGGAGCTGTTTTTT. Translating it yields CATTRKGDGTGELFF.

This clone appeared a few times. The genes are TRBV11-3 and TRBJ2-7, with TRBD2 matching 7 bases. This CDR3 has 15 amino acids. Germline V gene data show CDR1 as SGHNT and CDR2 as YENEEA. The ends lost 4 bases at V and 0 bases at J; junction bases unmatched: 6. The CDR3 is CASSSSSGSSYEQYF. The CDR3 DNA sequence: TGTGCCAGCAGCTCGTCTAGCGGTAGCTCCTACGAGCAGTACTTC.

This clone was detected a few times. This chain links TRBV11-2 with TRBJ1-2; D gene uncertain. From germline, CDR1 is SGHAT and CDR2 FQNNGV. V lost 2 bases and J lost 8, with 12 bases in between. The CDR3 is 13 residues long. This CDR3 reads CASSLSPAGGYTF. The DNA for the CDR3 is TGTGCCAGCAGCTTAAGTCCGGCGGGGGGCTACACCTTC.

This clone was picked up a small number of times. This chain joins TRBV30 and TRBJ1-2, with 7 nucleotides matching TRBD1. The CDR3 runs 12 residues. CDR1 GTSNPN and CDR2 SVGIG come from the germline V gene (reference sequence). The trim removed 2 bases at V and 7 bases at J, leaving 4 bases unmatched. CDR3 sequence: CAWSLTGVGYTF. CDR3 DNA: TGTGCCTGGAGTCTTACAGGGGTTGGCTACACCTTC. Using reference TRBV30 and TRBJ1-2 for the parts outside the CDR3, the full variable domain is SQTIHQWPATLVQPVGSPLSLECTVEGTSNPNLYWYRQAAGRGLQLLFYSVGIGQISSEVPQNLSASRPQDRQFILSSKKLLLSDSGFYLCAWSLTGVGYTFGSGTRLTVV.

This clone was detected a few times. The rearrangement links TRBV5-1 to TRBJ2-2, with 9 nucleotides matching TRBD1. Germline V gives CDR1 SGHRS, CDR2 YFSETQ. This CDR3 is 16 amino acids long. V shed 4 bases and J 5 bases; nucleotides not matched to a gene: 9. The CDR3 reads CASSGAGTGPTGELFF. CDR3 sequence (DNA): TGCGCCAGCAGCGGGGCCGGGACAGGGCCGACCGGGGAGCTGTTTTTT. Supplemented by reference TRBV5-1 and TRBJ2-2, the full variable domain reads KAGVTQTPRYLIKTRGQQVTLSCSPISGHRSVSWYQQTPGQGLQFLFEYFSETQRNKGNFPGRFSGRQFSNSRSEMNVSTLELGDSALYLCASSGAGTGPTGELFFGEGSRLTVL.